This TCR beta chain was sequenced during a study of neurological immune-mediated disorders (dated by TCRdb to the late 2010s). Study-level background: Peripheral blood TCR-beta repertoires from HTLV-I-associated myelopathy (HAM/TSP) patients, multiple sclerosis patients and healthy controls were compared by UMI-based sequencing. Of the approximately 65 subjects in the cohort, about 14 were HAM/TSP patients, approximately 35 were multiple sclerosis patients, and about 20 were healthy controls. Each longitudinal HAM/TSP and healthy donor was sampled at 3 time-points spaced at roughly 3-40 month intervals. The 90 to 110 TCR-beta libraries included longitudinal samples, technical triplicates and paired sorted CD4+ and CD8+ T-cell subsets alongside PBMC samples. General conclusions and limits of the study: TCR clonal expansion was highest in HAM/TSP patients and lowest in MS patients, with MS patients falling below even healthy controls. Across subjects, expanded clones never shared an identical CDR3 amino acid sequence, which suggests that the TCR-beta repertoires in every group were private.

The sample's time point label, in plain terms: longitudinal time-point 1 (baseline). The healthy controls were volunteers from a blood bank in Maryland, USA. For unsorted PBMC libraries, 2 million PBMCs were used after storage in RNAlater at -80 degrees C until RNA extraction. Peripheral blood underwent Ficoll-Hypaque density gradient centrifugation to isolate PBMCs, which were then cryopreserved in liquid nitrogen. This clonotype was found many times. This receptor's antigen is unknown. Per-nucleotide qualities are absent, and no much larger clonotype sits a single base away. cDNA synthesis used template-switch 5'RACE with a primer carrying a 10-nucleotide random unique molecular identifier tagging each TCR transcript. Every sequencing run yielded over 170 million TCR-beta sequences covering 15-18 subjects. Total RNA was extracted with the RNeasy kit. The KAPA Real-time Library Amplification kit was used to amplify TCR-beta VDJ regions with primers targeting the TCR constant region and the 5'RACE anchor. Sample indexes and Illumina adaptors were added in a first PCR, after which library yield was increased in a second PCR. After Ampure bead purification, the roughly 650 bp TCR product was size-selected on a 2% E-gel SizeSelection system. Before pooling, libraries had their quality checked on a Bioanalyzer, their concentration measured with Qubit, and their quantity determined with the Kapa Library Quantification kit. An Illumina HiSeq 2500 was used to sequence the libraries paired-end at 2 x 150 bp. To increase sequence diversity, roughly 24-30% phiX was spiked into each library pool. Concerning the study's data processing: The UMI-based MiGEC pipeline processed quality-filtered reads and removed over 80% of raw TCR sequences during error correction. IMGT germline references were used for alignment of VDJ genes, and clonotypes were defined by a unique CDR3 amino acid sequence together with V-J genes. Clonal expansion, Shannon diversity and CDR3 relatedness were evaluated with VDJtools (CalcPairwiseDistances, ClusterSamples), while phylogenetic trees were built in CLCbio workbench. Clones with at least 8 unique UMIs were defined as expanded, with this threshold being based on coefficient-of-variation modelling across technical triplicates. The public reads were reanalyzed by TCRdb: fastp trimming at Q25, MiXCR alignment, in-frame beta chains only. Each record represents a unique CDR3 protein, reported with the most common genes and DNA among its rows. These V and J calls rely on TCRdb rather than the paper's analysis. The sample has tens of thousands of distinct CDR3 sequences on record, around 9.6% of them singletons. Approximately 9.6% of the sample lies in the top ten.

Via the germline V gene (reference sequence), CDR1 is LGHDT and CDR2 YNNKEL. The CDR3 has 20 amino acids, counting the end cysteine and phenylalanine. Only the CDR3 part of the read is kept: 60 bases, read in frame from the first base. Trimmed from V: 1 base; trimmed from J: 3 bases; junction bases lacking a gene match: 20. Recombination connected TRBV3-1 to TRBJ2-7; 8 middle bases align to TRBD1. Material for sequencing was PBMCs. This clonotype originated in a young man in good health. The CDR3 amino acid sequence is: CASSQARRTGNLFDYYEQYF. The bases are TGTGCCAGCAGCCAAGCGAGGCGGACAGGGAACCTTTTTGACTACTACGAGCAGTACTTC.